Below, 31 T cell receptor beta chains from the same sample are listed, as sequenced in a study of shared clonotypes between healthy human individuals. Clones were sequenced by immunoSEQ multiplex PCR, and TCRdb holds only the in-frame ones, with some missing. The data show around 700,000 clones, with less than 80% seen just once and about 1.8% held by the top ten. Sequenced sample: memory CD4+ T cells sorted from blood. The subset: CD45RA-negative fraction. The receptors shown here come from a woman younger than 45 in good health.

The V call is TRBV28, the J call TRBJ1-5, with 8 bases lining up with TRBD1. With 6 bases clipped from V and 2 bases from J, the junction kept 9 bases outside the gene matches. The CDR3 length is 16 residues. Germline CDR1 MDHEN, CDR2 SYDVKM. CDR3 bases: TGTGCCAGCAGAGACAGGGGATATTCGGGCAATCAGCCCCAGCATTTT. It translates to CASRDRGYSGNQPQHF. Supplemented by reference TRBV28 and TRBJ1-5, the full variable domain reads DVKVTQSSRYLVKRTGEKVFLECVQDMDHENMFWYRQDPGLGLRLIYFSYDVKMKEKGDIPEGYSVSREKKERFSLILESASTNQTSMYLCASRDRGYSGNQPQHFGDGTRLSIL.

In this sample, this clone turned up a few times. The chain recombines TRBV5-1 with TRBJ1-4; D is possibly TRBD1 (5 bases). CDR1 is SGHRS and CDR2 is YFSETQ in the germline V gene. The CDR3 spans 16 residues. The V gene lost 0 bases and the J gene lost 8 bases, with 17 bases spanning the gap. Written as DNA, the CDR3 is TGCGCCAGCAGCTTGGGCAGGGCATCGACTTTCGAAAAACTGTTTTTT. This translates into CASSLGRASTFEKLFF.

The chain links TRBV30 to TRBJ1-3, with TRBD1 as a possible D gene (5 bases). This CDR3 contains 16 residues. The ends were cut back, 4 bases at V and 0 bases at J, with 16 bases in the middle. The germline CDR1 and CDR2 sequences are GTSNPN and SVGIG (reference sequence). The CDR3 DNA reads as TGTGCCTGGATACCAATGGGGGGAAGCTCTGGAAACACCATATATTTT. Translating it yields CAWIPMGGSSGNTIYF. Full variable domain (remainder filled in from reference TRBV30 and TRBJ1-3): SQTIHQWPATLVQPVGSPLSLECTVEGTSNPNLYWYRQAAGRGLQLLFYSVGIGQISSEVPQNLSASRPQDRQFILSSKKLLLSDSGFYLCAWIPMGGSSGNTIYFGEGSWLTVV.

This chain connects TRBV18 to TRBJ2-1; TRBD2 agrees at 11 bases. Per the germline V gene, CDR1 is KGHSH and CDR2 is LQKENI. The CDR3 spans 16 residues. J gave up 10 bases and V 4 bases, and 12 bases lay outside the gene matches. The CDR3 nucleotides are TGTGCCAGCTCACTGTATAGCGGGAGGGCCGAATACGAGCAGTTCTTC. As protein: CASSLYSGRAEYEQFF.

The chain combines TRBV27 with TRBJ1-1; a weak D match, TRBD1 (5 bases). The CDR3 length is 13 residues. Trimming pared 7 bases from V and 6 bases from J, leaving 15 bases between. Germline CDR1 reads MNHEY; CDR2 reads SMNVEV (reference sequence). The CDR3 reads CASMTDPLSEAFF. CDR3 sequence (DNA): TGTGCCAGCATGACAGACCCTCTCTCTGAAGCTTTCTTT.

This clone was picked up many times. The chain employs TRBV7-2 and TRBJ2-5, with a tentative D call TRBD1 (6 bases). Trimming cost V 4 bases and J 8 bases, with 23 bases left between them. The CDR3 sequence is 16 residues long. Germline loops: CDR1 SGHTA, CDR2 FQGNSA. This CDR3 reads CASSSQQGTRPSTQYF. CDR3 nucleotides: TGTGCCAGCAGCTCACAACAAGGGACACGGCCATCCACCCAGTACTTC.

As for this clone: Germline and junction disagree at one end, which may indicate a read error. The rearrangement links TRBV30 to TRBJ1-1, with TRBD1 matching 8 bases. Germline V gives CDR1 GTSNPN, CDR2 SVGIG (reference sequence). This CDR3 spans 13 amino acids. Here the CDR3 reads CAWGTGRNTEALF. In DNA form, the CDR3 reads TGTGCCTGGGGGACAGGACGAAACACTGAAGCTCTCTTT. The complete variable domain, with remaining parts taken from reference TRBV30 and TRBJ1-1, reads SQTIHQWPATLVQPVGSPLSLECTVEGTSNPNLYWYRQAAGRGLQLLFYSVGIGQISSEVPQNLSASRPQDRQFILSSKKLLLSDSGFYLCAWGTGRNTEALFGQGTRLTVV.

The chain combines TRBV7-6 with TRBJ2-1, with D possibly matching TRBD1 (5 bases). Germline CDR1 reads SGHVS; CDR2 reads FNYEAQ. The CDR3 has 15 amino acids. Between the trimmed V and J ends, which lost 5 bases and 0 bases, there was a span of 11 bases. The CDR3 DNA is TGTGCCAGCAGCGCAGACAGTAGCTCCTACAATGAGCAGTTCTTC. This sequence encodes CASSADSSSYNEQFF.

The chain links TRBV29-1 to TRBJ2-5; 10 nucleotides align to TRBD1. The J call is uncertain, as TRBJ2-7 better fits the DNA end. The CDR3 loop spans 13 amino acids. Germline-derived CDR1 and CDR2 are SQVTM and ANQGSEA. CDR3 coding DNA: TGCAGCGTGGAGGGACAGGGGAGAAACGAGCAGTACTTC. Its protein product is CSVEGQGRNEQYF.

The chain has TRBV28 and TRBJ1-1; no firm D call. The CDR3 loop spans 14 amino acids. V was trimmed by 1 base and J by 3 bases, leaving 9 bases between them. Per the germline V gene, CDR1 is MDHEN and CDR2 is SYDVKM. In nucleotides, the CDR3 is TGTGCCAGCAGTTTATTACCCCGTGACACTGAAGCTTTCTTT. This gives the protein CASSLLPRDTEAFF.

This chain links TRBV5-1 with TRBJ2-7; 11 bases match TRBD1. Germline CDR1 and CDR2: SGHRS and YFSETQ. The trim removed 4 bases at V and 5 bases at J, leaving 5 bases unmatched. The CDR3 runs to 14 residues. In DNA, the CDR3 is TGCGCCAGCAGCCGGGACAGGGGGGCAAACGAGCAGTACTTC. The encoded protein is CASSRDRGANEQYF.

V is TRBV10-3 and J is TRBJ1-3; D is perhaps TRBD1 (5 bases). This CDR3 comprises 15 residues. Deletions cut 5 bases from V and 0 bases from J, with 11 bases between. Germline V CDR1 and CDR2: ENHRY, SYGVKD. CDR3: CAISQGQLSGNTIYF. In DNA form, the CDR3 reads TGTGCCATCAGTCAAGGACAACTCTCTGGAAACACCATATATTTT.

This clone was counted a few times. The rearrangement links TRBV6-1 to TRBJ2-7; D may be TRBD1 (5 bases). The V gene lost 2 bases and the J gene lost 1 base, with 9 bases spanning the gap. CDR3 length: 14 amino acids. Germline V gene lookup returns CDR1 MNHNS and CDR2 SASEGT. This CDR3 is CASSEQGRSYEQYF. As DNA, the CDR3 is TGTGCCAGCAGTGAACAGGGTAGATCCTACGAGCAGTACTTC.

This clone was picked up one time. V usage is TRBV29-1 and J usage is TRBJ2-4, with 9 bases fitting TRBD2. The ends lost 3 bases at V and 7 bases at J; junction bases unmatched: 7. The CDR3 sequence is 14 residues long. Looked up from germline, CDR1 is SQVTM and CDR2 is ANQGSEA. The CDR3 sequence is CSVDFGGRGNIQYF. The CDR3 coding sequence is TGCAGCGTTGATTTTGGCGGGAGGGGCAACATTCAGTACTTC.

The chain couples TRBV5-1 to TRBJ2-2; D is unclear. This CDR3 has 12 amino acids. Trimming took off 0 bases at V and 7 bases at J, with 4 bases between the two ends. From germline, CDR1 is SGHRS and CDR2 YFSETQ. Written as DNA, the CDR3 is TGCGCCAGCAGCTTGGAGGGCGGGGAGCTGTTTTTT. This translates into CASSLEGGELFF. The whole variable domain, remainder taken from reference TRBV5-1 and TRBJ2-2, is KAGVTQTPRYLIKTRGQQVTLSCSPISGHRSVSWYQQTPGQGLQFLFEYFSETQRNKGNFPGRFSGRQFSNSRSEMNVSTLELGDSALYLCASSLEGGELFFGEGSRLTVL.

V and J are TRBV10-2 and TRBJ2-1; no clear D. Germline V gene sequence: CDR1 WSHSY, CDR2 SAAADI. This CDR3 has 14 amino acids. Trimming cost V 4 bases and J 8 bases, with 15 bases left between them. The CDR3 is CASSGRLRSDEQFF. The CDR3 bases are TGCGCCAGCAGTGGTCGGCTCCGAAGCGATGAGCAGTTCTTC.

This clone was counted ten times or more. The chain has TRBV6-1 and TRBJ2-7, with 7 positions matching TRBD1. CDR3 length: 13 amino acids. V was pared by 6 bases and J by 4 bases, with 6 bases of the junction left unmatched. Germline loops: CDR1 MNHNS, CDR2 SASEGT. CDR3 sequence (DNA): TGTGCCAGCAGCACCAGGGGGTTGTACGAGCAGTACTTC. Residues: CASSTRGLYEQYF.

The table lists this clone with a few counts. The chain has TRBV30 and TRBJ2-2, with 11 bases lining up with TRBD2. The CDR3 has 14 amino acids. Germline lookup yields CDR1 GTSNPN and CDR2 SVGIG (reference sequence). V lost 3 bases and J lost 6; bases outside the gene matches: 3. The CDR3 reads CAWRVAGGPGELFF. Written as DNA, the CDR3 is TGTGCCTGGAGGGTAGCGGGAGGGCCCGGGGAGCTGTTTTTT.

Regarding this clone: At one end the junction does not follow the germline gene, possibly because of a read error. The rearrangement links TRBV7-3 to TRBJ2-7; 7 bases fit TRBD2. This CDR3 is built from 16 residues. CDR1 is SGHTA and CDR2 is FQGTGA in the germline V gene. The DNA for the CDR3 is TGTGCCAGCAGTTTAATGTGGGACTACCCCTCCTACGAGCAGTACTTC. Translation gives CASSLMWDYPSYEQYF.

The chain employs TRBV5-1 and TRBJ2-3; 10 bases map to TRBD2. Germline CDR1 is SGHRS and CDR2 is YFSETQ. CDR3 length: 18 amino acids. The V and J ends lost 0 bases and 0 bases, in that order; junction bases with no gene match: 7. CDR3 loop: CASSLVSSGGRSTDTQYF. The CDR3 DNA reads as TGCGCCAGCAGCTTGGTGTCTAGCGGGGGTCGTAGCACAGATACGCAGTATTTT.

This clone was picked up a small number of times. V gene TRBV11-2 combines with J gene TRBJ2-2; perhaps TRBD2 as D (5 bases). Germline loops: CDR1 SGHAT, CDR2 FQNNGV. V gave up 0 bases and J gave up 4 bases, with 12 bases separating them. There are 16 residues in the CDR3. The CDR3 DNA reads TGTGCCAGCAGCTTAGATACACGGAGGACCACCGGGGAGCTGTTTTTT. Translated, it gives CASSLDTRRTTGELFF.

The chain couples TRBV19 to TRBJ2-3; 9 bases fit TRBD1. V shed 5 bases, J shed 3 bases, and the junction held 3 bases outside the gene matches. The CDR3 totals 14 residues. Germline CDR1 is LNHDA and CDR2 is SQIVND (reference sequence). CDR3 coding DNA: TGTGCCAGTAGTCGACAGGGGGAAACAGATACGCAGTATTTT. It codes for CASSRQGETDTQYF.

The chain uses TRBV28 and TRBJ2-5, with D possibly being TRBD2 (7 bases). Germline values: CDR1 MDHEN, CDR2 SYDVKM. With 10 bases removed from V and 3 bases from J, the gap between germline ends came to 12 bases. CDR3 length: 12 residues. CDR3 DNA: TGTGCCACCCGGGGGGCGGAAGAGACCCAGTACTTC. It is translated as CATRGAEETQYF.

A single count supports this clone. The chain is built from TRBV2 and TRBJ2-1; TRBD2 aligns across 8 bases. Germline V lookup: CDR1 SNHLY, CDR2 FYNNEI. The CDR3 sequence is 13 residues long. With V trimmed by 9 bases and J by 6 bases, 7 bases remained unmatched. CDR3 in amino acids: CARDYGLANEQFF. As DNA, the CDR3 is TGTGCCAGAGACTACGGACTAGCCAATGAGCAGTTCTTC.

In this sample, this clone turned up once. The V call is TRBV28, the J call TRBJ2-2, with 8 bases aligning to TRBD2. Germline CDR1 reads MDHEN; CDR2 reads SYDVKM. Losses at the gene ends were 6 bases for V and 0 bases for J; bases not matched to a gene: 12. This CDR3 region has 18 residues. CDR3 protein: CASSYTQGLASNTGELFF. CDR3 coding DNA: TGTGCCAGCAGCTATACTCAAGGACTAGCTTCGAACACCGGGGAGCTGTTTTTT. Based on the CDR3 plus reference TRBV28 and TRBJ2-2, the full variable domain is DVKVTQSSRYLVKRTGEKVFLECVQDMDHENMFWYRQDPGLGLRLIYFSYDVKMKEKGDIPEGYSVSREKKERFSLILESASTNQTSMYLCASSYTQGLASNTGELFFGEGSRLTVL.

The V and J genes are TRBV10-1 and TRBJ2-5; maybe TRBD2 (6 bases). The ends were cut back, 3 bases at V and 11 bases at J, with 10 bases in the middle. This CDR3 comprises 11 residues. Germline loops: CDR1 WNHNN, CDR2 SYGVQD (reference sequence). As DNA, the CDR3 is TGCGCCAGCAGTGAAGGGACTGAGCAGTACTTC. The encoded protein is CASSEGTEQYF.

This sequence joins TRBV11-2 and TRBJ1-1; D is uncertain. This CDR3 has 14 amino acids. V was trimmed by 2 bases and J by 5 bases, leaving 12 bases between them. Germline lookup yields CDR1 SGHAT and CDR2 FQNNGV. CDR3 amino acids: CASSLQSGVTEAFF. The CDR3, as DNA: TGTGCCAGCAGCTTACAATCGGGAGTTACTGAAGCTTTCTTT.

The rearrangement uses TRBV18 and TRBJ1-2, with D unclear. V lost 2 bases to trimming and J lost 7 bases, with 14 bases between them. CDR3 length: 14 amino acids. The germline gives CDR1 KGHSH, CDR2 LQKENI. As DNA, the CDR3 is TGTGCCAGCTCACCAATACACCAGCGGCCTGGCTACACCTTC. Amino acid sequence: CASSPIHQRPGYTF. Supplemented by reference TRBV18 and TRBJ1-2, the full variable domain reads NAGVMQNPRHLVRRRGQEARLRCSPMKGHSHVYWYRQLPEEGLKFMVYLQKENIIDESGMPKERFSAEFPKEGPSILRIQQVVRGDSAAYFCASSPIHQRPGYTFGSGTRLTVV.

In its sample, this clone was seen many times. The V gene is TRBV25-1, the J gene TRBJ2-7, with D perhaps TRBD2 (5 bases). This CDR3 contains 15 residues. Trimming took 2 bases from V and 0 from J, leaving 11 bases between them. Germline CDR1 and CDR2: MGHDK and SYGVNS. CDR3 DNA sequence: TGTGCCAGCAGTGAAGAGGGTGACGACTCCTACGAGCAGTACTTC. Encoded protein: CASSEEGDDSYEQYF.

This chain uses TRBV7-8 with TRBJ2-2, with 11 bases lining up with TRBD1. The CDR3 consists of 16 residues. CDR1 SGHVS and CDR2 FQNEAQ come from the germline V gene. Germline trimming cut 5 bases from V and 8 bases from J; bases unmatched to any gene: 10. CDR3 bases: TGTGCCAGCAGCCTACCGGGACAGGGGGTATCGGGGGAGCTGTTTTTT. Translated: CASSLPGQGVSGELFF.

This clone was observed a single time. The rearrangement joins TRBV25-1 to TRBJ1-5, with a possible D match to TRBD1 (6 bases). Trimming shortened V by 3 bases and J by 2 bases, and 14 bases separated the two germline ends. The germline V gene encodes CDR1 MGHDK and CDR2 SYGVNS. The CDR3 extends over 16 amino acids. The DNA of the CDR3 is TGTGCCAGCAGTGATACACAGGGTGAGGGCAATCAGCCCCAGCATTTT. Translating gives CASSDTQGEGNQPQHF. The entire variable domain, with the rest obtained from reference TRBV25-1 and TRBJ1-5, is as follows: EADIYQTPRYLVIGTGKKITLECSQTMGHDKMYWYQQDPGMELHLIHYSYGVNSTEKGDLSSESTVSRIRTEHFPLTLESARPSHTSQYLCASSDTQGEGNQPQHFGDGTRLSIL.